This is a list of T cell receptor beta chains from one sample in a study of T cells in Graves' hyperthyroidism and ophthalmopathy. One entry per CDR3 protein results from TCRdb running MiXCR on the multiplex PCR reads. The repertoire holds about 290,000 distinct CDR3 sequences, approximately 14% seen once, with roughly 8.2% in the top ten. Material: blood. These receptor sequences come from a woman aged 40 to 55 with Graves' hyperthyroidism. The CDR3 runs from the conserved cysteine through the conserved F or W. The order of the fields is V gene, D gene, J gene, clone size, CDR3 DNA, CDR3 protein. A D gene is named only where the DNA matches it firmly. Not every row has a clone size; where given, it reads once, few, many or a size class.

TRBV6-5	TRBD1	TRBJ1-1	few	TGTGCCAGCAGTTACGGACAGGGGACCACTGAAACTTTCTTT	CASSYGQGTTETFF
TRBV4-2	TRBD2	TRBJ2-1	few	TGTGCCAGCAGCCAGGAGCCCCTACTAGCGGTCCACAATGAGCAGTTCTTC	CASSQEPLLAVHNEQFF
TRBV10-3	.	TRBJ2-5	many	TGTGCCATCAGCCAGAGGATCCAAGAGACCCAGTACTTC	CAISQRIQETQYF
TRBV7-9	.	TRBJ1-1	many	TGTGCCAGCAGCTCGACAGGTACCGCTGAAGCTTTCTTT	CASSSTGTAEAFF
TRBV20-1	TRBD2	TRBJ2-5	many	TGCAGTGCTAGTGGAGCTAGCGGGAACGGTGAGACCCAGTACTTC	CSASGASGNGETQYF
TRBV24-1	.	TRBJ2-1	many	TGTGCCACCAGTGATCCCAACTACAATGAGCAGTTCTTC	CATSDPNYNEQFF
TRBV11-1	.	TRBJ2-1	many	TGTGCCAGCAGCTTCCCTCGCGGACTCTCCTACAATGAGCAGTTCTTC	CASSFPRGLSYNEQFF
TRBV5-6	.	TRBJ2-7	few	TGTGCCAGCAGCCCCGGGGGGCGGCGACTAGAGCAGTACTTC	CASSPGGRRLEQYF
TRBV28	.	TRBJ2-7	many	TGTGCCAGCAGTTGGCGGGATGCCTACGAGCAGTACTTC	CASSWRDAYEQYF
TRBV5-4	TRBD1	TRBJ2-6	.	TGTGCCAGCAGGAGTCCGGGACAGAGCTCTGGGGCCAACGTCCTGACTTTC	CASRSPGQSSGANVLTF
TRBV27	.	TRBJ2-1	few	TGTGCCAGCAGTTTGGGGCCCCGCGGCCTGGATGAGCAGTTCTTC	CASSLGPRGLDEQFF
TRBV28	.	TRBJ2-3	.	TGTGCCAGCAGCCCGCCCGGCCCTAGAACAGATACGCAGTATTTT	CASSPPGPRTDTQYF
TRBV15	TRBD2	TRBJ2-3	.	TGTGCCACCAGCCTTAATAGGGGAGCGGGAGCAGATACGCAGTATTTT	CATSLNRGAGADTQYF
TRBV19	.	TRBJ1-1	many	TGTGCCAGTACCGGTCGGGGTGGGATGAACACTGAAGCTTTCTTT	CASTGRGGMNTEAFF